A single sample gave rise to the 17 T cell receptor beta chains below, sequenced in a study of blood T cell repertoires in COVID-19. Profiled with immunoSEQ multiplex PCR; TCRdb holds only in-frame clones, not every one. The table records hundreds of thousands of clones, around nine tenths of them present only once. Sequenced sample: PBMCs or T cells enriched from blood (not recorded which). These receptors all stem from a woman between 40 and 55 years old who had recovered from COVID-19.

The chain combines TRBV19 with TRBJ2-7, with TRBD1 as a possible D gene (6 bases). This CDR3 has 15 residues. CDR1 is LNHDA, CDR2 SQIVND, per germline (reference sequence). V was cut by 2 bases and J by 0 bases, with 11 bases left in between. The CDR3, as DNA: TGTGCCAGTAGTATACAGGGGAAGAACTCCTACGAGCAGTACTTC. It is translated as CASSIQGKNSYEQYF.

The V call is TRBV19, the J call TRBJ2-2; tentative D call: TRBD1 (5 bases). V was trimmed by 0 bases and J by 5 bases, leaving 10 bases between them. Germline CDR1 reads LNHDA; CDR2 reads SQIVND (reference sequence). The CDR3 runs 15 residues. DNA of the CDR3: TGTGCCAGTAGTATAGATCCAGGGTCTACCGGGGAGCTGTTTTTT. Its protein is CASSIDPGSTGELFF.

The chain recombines TRBV28 with TRBJ1-1; tentatively, D is TRBD1 (5 bases). V lost 7 bases and J lost 5, with 14 bases in between. The CDR3 has 13 amino acids. In germline, CDR1 is MDHEN, CDR2 SYDVKM. Here the CDR3 DNA reads TGTGCCAGCACACGGGGGAGGGAGACTGAAGCTTTCTTT. The encoded protein is CASTRGRETEAFF.

This clone occurred a few times. The chain recombines TRBV14 with TRBJ2-1, with no clear D. Between the trimmed V and J ends, which lost 1 base and 9 bases, there was a span of 10 bases. The CDR3 extends over 13 amino acids. The germline V gene encodes CDR1 SGHDN and CDR2 FVKESK. CDR3: CASSQASVGEQFF. The CDR3 region has the DNA TGTGCCAGCAGCCAAGCCAGCGTCGGTGAGCAGTTCTTC. The variable domain in full, with the rest retrieved from reference TRBV14 and TRBJ2-1, is EAGVTQFPSHSVIEKGQTVTLRCDPISGHDNLYWYRRVMGKEIKFLLHFVKESKQDESGMPNNRFLAERTGGTYSTLKVQPAELEDSGVYFCASSQASVGEQFFGPGTRLTVL.

The rearrangement uses TRBV5-1 and TRBJ2-1; 8 bases are a match to TRBD2. J was trimmed by 6 bases and V by 0 bases; bases with no gene match: 8. This CDR3 spans 16 amino acids. Germline V gene lookup returns CDR1 SGHRS and CDR2 YFSETQ. CDR3 loop: CASSLVGREALNEQFF. CDR3 DNA: TGCGCCAGCAGCTTGGTCGGGAGGGAAGCCCTCAATGAGCAGTTCTTC. The whole variable domain, remainder taken from reference TRBV5-1 and TRBJ2-1, is KAGVTQTPRYLIKTRGQQVTLSCSPISGHRSVSWYQQTPGQGLQFLFEYFSETQRNKGNFPGRFSGRQFSNSRSEMNVSTLELGDSALYLCASSLVGREALNEQFFGPGTRLTVL.

The chain uses TRBV2 and TRBJ1-4, with 9 bases that match TRBD1. The J segment lost 10 bases and the V segment lost 7 bases, leaving 7 bases of the junction unmatched. Germline V gene lookup returns CDR1 SNHLY and CDR2 FYNNEI. The CDR3 spans 13 residues. CDR3 DNA sequence: TGTGCCAGCACCGGGACAGGGTATGGAAAACTGTTTTTT. Its protein product is CASTGTGYGKLFF.

The genes are TRBV9 and TRBJ1-2, with a weak D call TRBD1 (5 bases). Trimming stripped 0 bases from V and 2 bases from J, with 11 bases between. CDR1 SGDLS and CDR2 YYNGEE come from the germline V gene. The CDR3 runs 15 residues. In DNA form, the CDR3 reads TGTGCCAGCAGCGTAGATGGACACATGAACTATGGCTACACCTTC. Amino acids: CASSVDGHMNYGYTF.

V gene TRBV7-2 combines with J gene TRBJ2-5; 9 bases are a match to TRBD2. This CDR3 has 14 amino acids. The V and J ends lost 5 bases and 5 bases, in that order; junction bases with no gene match: 6. Looked up from germline, CDR1 is SGHTA and CDR2 is FQGNSA. In DNA, the CDR3 is TGTGCCAGCAGCGTTAGCGGGAGTCGGGAGACCCAGTACTTC. This translates into CASSVSGSRETQYF.

The chain is built from TRBV27 and TRBJ2-3; TRBD1 might be the D (6 bases). The CDR3 contains 15 residues. Between the trimmed V and J ends, which lost 7 bases and 3 bases, there was a span of 17 bases. Per germline, CDR1 MNHEY and CDR2 SMNVEV (reference sequence). CDR3 DNA sequence: TGTGCCAGCAACGCACAGGGACAAATTACAGATACGCAGTATTTT. Its translation is CASNAQGQITDTQYF.

This clone appeared a few times. This sequence joins TRBV7-9 and TRBJ2-3; the D gene is possibly TRBD1 (6 bases). Germline values: CDR1 SEHNR, CDR2 FQNEAQ (reference sequence). CDR3 length: 13 residues. V was pared by 5 bases and J by 2 bases, with 8 bases between. The CDR3 nucleotides read TGTGCCAGCAGCAGGGACAACACAGATACGCAGTATTTT. Its translation: CASSRDNTDTQYF.

The chain uses TRBV2 and TRBJ2-3; D may be TRBD2 (6 bases). The CDR3 length is 13 residues. The germline V gene has CDR1 SNHLY and CDR2 FYNNEI. V was clipped by 7 bases and J by 13 bases, with 21 bases between them. The CDR3 nucleotides are TGTGCCAGCACCCTATCTCTCCGGGACTCCAAGTATTTT. This translates into CASTLSLRDSKYF.

The sample holds one count of this clone. This sequence joins TRBV28 and TRBJ2-5; D may be TRBD1 (5 bases). The CDR3 is 14 amino acids. Germline CDR1 is MDHEN and CDR2 is SYDVKM. Trimming shortened V by 5 bases and J by 4 bases, and 14 bases separated the two germline ends. The CDR3 protein is CASSLKGYRETQYF. DNA of the CDR3: TGTGCCAGCAGTCTCAAGGGGTACCGAGAGACCCAGTACTTC.

J is TRBJ2-1 and V is TRBV19, with D unresolved. Deletions cut 3 bases from V and 1 base from J, with 13 bases between. The CDR3 is made up of 16 amino acids. The germline V gene encodes CDR1 LNHDA and CDR2 SQIVND (reference sequence). The CDR3 bases are TGTGCCAGTAGTATTCAAGGAGCGCTTTCCTACAATGAGCAGTTCTTC. Its translation: CASSIQGALSYNEQFF.

Concerning this clone: Other DNA sequences within the sample encode an identical CDR3. This chain links TRBV18 with TRBJ2-3; the match to TRBD2 covers 9 bases. Per germline, CDR1 KGHSH and CDR2 LQKENI. Trimming at V came to 3 bases and at J to 3 bases, leaving 4 bases not matched to a gene. The CDR3 contains 15 residues. CDR3 sequence: CASSPRGGPTDTQYF. The CDR3 DNA sequence: TGTGCCAGCTCACCGCGGGGGGGTCCAACAGATACGCAGTATTTT.

The chain recombines TRBV2 with TRBJ1-2; no firm D call. V shed 3 bases and J shed 7 bases, with 15 bases lying between them. The V gene's germline CDR1 is SNHLY and CDR2 FYNNEI. The CDR3 has 14 residues. CDR3 bases: TGTGCCAGCAGTGATAAATCCCGGCGGGGTGGCTACACCTTC. Its translation: CASSDKSRRGGYTF.

This clone was recorded once. The V and J genes are TRBV5-1 and TRBJ2-3, with a tentative D call TRBD1 (6 bases). This CDR3 region has 14 residues. Germline V lookup: CDR1 SGHRS, CDR2 YFSETQ. Deletions cut 4 bases from V and 3 bases from J, with 12 bases between. The CDR3 nucleotides read TGCGCCAGCAGCCCAGGACAGCCGACAGATACGCAGTATTTT. It yields the protein CASSPGQPTDTQYF.

The rearrangement joins TRBV7-2 to TRBJ1-2, with D possibly being TRBD1 (5 bases). CDR1 and CDR2 (germline): SGHTA, FQGNSA. The ends were cut back, 6 bases at V and 1 base at J, with 15 bases in the middle. CDR3 length equals 15 residues. The chain's CDR3 is CASRPEAGRNYGYTF. In DNA, the CDR3 is TGTGCCAGCAGACCCGAGGCAGGGCGTAACTATGGCTACACCTTC.